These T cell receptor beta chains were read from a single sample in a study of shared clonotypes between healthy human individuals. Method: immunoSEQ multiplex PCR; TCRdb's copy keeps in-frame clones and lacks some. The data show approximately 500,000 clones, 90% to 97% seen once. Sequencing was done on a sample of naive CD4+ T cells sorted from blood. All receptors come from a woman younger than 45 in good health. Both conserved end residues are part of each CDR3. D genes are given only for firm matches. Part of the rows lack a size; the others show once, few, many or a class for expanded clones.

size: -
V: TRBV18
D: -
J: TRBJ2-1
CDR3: CASSPGLVNEQFF
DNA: TGTGCCAGCTCACCGGGTTTAGTCAATGAGCAGTTCTTC

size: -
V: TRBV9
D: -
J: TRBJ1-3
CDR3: CASSSGLTIGNTIYF
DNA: TGTGCCAGCAGCTCGGGACTTACGATTGGAAACACCATATATTTT

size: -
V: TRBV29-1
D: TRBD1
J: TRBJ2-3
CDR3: CSVSGGYADTQYF
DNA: TGCAGCGTATCAGGGGGTTATGCAGATACGCAGTATTTT

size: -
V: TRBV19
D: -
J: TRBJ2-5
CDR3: CASSIGAREVGQETQYF
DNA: TGTGCCAGTAGTATAGGAGCGAGGGAGGTTGGGCAAGAGACCCAGTACTTC

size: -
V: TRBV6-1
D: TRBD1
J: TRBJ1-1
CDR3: CASRSPRDSEAFF
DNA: TGTGCCAGCAGGTCTCCTAGGGACAGTGAAGCTTTCTTT

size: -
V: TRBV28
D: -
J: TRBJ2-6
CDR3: CASSWEGVFSGANVLTF
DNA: TGTGCCAGCAGCTGGGAGGGGGTTTTCTCTGGGGCCAACGTCCTGACTTTC

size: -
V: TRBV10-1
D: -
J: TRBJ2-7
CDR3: CASRAGGSDEQYF
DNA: TGCGCCAGCAGAGCGGGTGGTAGCGACGAGCAGTACTTC

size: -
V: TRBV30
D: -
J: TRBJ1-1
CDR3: CAWAPGLDSLGAFF
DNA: TGTGCCTGGGCGCCAGGCCTGGACTCCCTGGGGGCTTTCTTT

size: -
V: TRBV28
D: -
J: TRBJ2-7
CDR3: CASRTGSNTYEQYF
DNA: TGTGCCAGCCGCACCGGGAGTAACACCTACGAGCAGTACTTC

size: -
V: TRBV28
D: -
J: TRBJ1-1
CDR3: CASLDFSTEAFF
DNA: TGTGCCAGTTTAGACTTCAGCACTGAAGCTTTCTTT

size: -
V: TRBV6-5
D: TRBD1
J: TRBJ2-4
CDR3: CASSRSDRAINIQYF
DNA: TGTGCCAGCAGTAGGAGTGACAGGGCAATCAACATTCAGTACTTC

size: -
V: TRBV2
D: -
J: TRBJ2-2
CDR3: CASLERQKNTGELFF
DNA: TGTGCCAGCCTCGAGAGACAGAAGAACACCGGGGAGCTGTTTTTT

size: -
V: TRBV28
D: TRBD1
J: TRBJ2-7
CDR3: CASSSTRQGRSYEQYF
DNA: TGTGCCAGCAGTTCAACCCGACAGGGACGGTCCTACGAGCAGTACTTC

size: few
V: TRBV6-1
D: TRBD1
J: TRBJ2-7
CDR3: CASSPGQGSNEQYF
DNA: TGTGCCAGCAGTCCGGGACAGGGGAGCAACGAGCAGTACTTC

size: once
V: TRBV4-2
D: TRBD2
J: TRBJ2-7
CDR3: CASSQALAGGNRYEQYF
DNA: TGTGCCAGCAGCCAAGCCCTAGCGGGAGGGAACAGATACGAGCAGTACTTC

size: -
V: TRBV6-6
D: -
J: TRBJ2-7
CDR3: CASNPRPYEQYF
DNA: TGTGCCAGCAATCCGAGGCCCTACGAGCAGTACTTC

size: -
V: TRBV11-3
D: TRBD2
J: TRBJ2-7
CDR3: CASSHGTSGAYEQYF
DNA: TGTGCCAGCAGCCACGGGACTAGCGGTGCCTACGAGCAGTACTTC

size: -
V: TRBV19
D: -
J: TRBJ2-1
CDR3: CASKGGGQNEQFF
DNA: TGTGCCAGTAAGGGAGGGGGCCAAAATGAGCAGTTCTTC

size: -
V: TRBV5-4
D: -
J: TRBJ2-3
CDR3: CASSLSRREADTQYF
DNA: TGTGCCAGCAGCTTATCCAGGAGGGAGGCAGATACGCAGTATTTT

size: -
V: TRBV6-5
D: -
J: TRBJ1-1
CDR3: CASIRGRYMNTEAFF
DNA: TGTGCCAGCATCAGAGGACGGTACATGAACACTGAAGCTTTCTTT

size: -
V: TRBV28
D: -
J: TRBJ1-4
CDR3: CASNGGLDAATNEKLFF
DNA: TGTGCCAGCAATGGCGGTTTGGACGCTGCAACTAATGAAAAACTGTTTTTT

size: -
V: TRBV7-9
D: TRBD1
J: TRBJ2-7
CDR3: CASDSTGTYEQYF
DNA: TGTGCCAGCGACTCGACAGGGACATACGAGCAGTACTTC

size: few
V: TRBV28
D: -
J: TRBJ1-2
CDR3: CASSLPAYGYTF
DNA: TGTGCCAGCAGTTTACCGGCCTATGGCTACACCTTC

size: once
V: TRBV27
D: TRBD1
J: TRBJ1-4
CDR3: CASSFGRGLPNEKLFF
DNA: TGTGCCAGCAGTTTCGGCAGGGGGCTTCCTAATGAAAAACTGTTTTTT

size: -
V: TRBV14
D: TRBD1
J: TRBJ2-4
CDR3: CASSQASVRDRHTPGLF
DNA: TGTGCCAGCAGCCAAGCCTCCGTCCGGGACAGACATACCCCGGGGTTGTTC

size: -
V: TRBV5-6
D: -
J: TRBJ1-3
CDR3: CASSLRGTGNTIYF
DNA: TGTGCCAGCAGCTTGAGGGGTACTGGAAACACCATATATTTT

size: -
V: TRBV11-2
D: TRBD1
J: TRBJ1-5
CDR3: CASSLERDRGFGQPQHF
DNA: TGTGCCAGCAGCTTAGAGCGGGACAGGGGTTTCGGTCAGCCCCAGCATTTT

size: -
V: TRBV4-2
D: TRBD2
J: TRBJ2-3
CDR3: CASSLGGLAGGRDTQYF
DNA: TGTGCCAGCAGCTTGGGGGGACTAGCGGGAGGGCGAGATACGCAGTATTTT

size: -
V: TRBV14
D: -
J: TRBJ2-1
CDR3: CASSQETRAGYNEQFF
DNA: TGTGCCAGCAGCCAAGAGACTAGAGCAGGCTACAATGAGCAGTTCTTC

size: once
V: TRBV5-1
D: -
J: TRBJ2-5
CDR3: CAIGPYKYQETQYF
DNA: TGCGCCATCGGACCATACAAGTACCAAGAGACCCAGTACTTC

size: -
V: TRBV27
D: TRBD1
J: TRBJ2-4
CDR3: CASSFGQGDDIQYF
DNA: TGTGCCAGCAGTTTCGGACAGGGGGATGACATTCAGTACTTC

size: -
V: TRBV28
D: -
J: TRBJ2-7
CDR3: CASSLYSTVFEQYF
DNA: TGTGCCAGCAGTTTATACTCGACGGTGTTTGAGCAGTACTTC

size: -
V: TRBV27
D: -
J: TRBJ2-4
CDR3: CASSLGSSGEAKNIQYF
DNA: TGTGCCAGCAGTTTGGGCTCCTCAGGGGAGGCCAAAAACATTCAGTACTTC

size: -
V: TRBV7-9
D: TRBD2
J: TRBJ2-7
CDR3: CASSLGEGPIYEQYF
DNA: TGTGCCAGCAGCTTGGGGGAGGGCCCTATCTACGAGCAGTACTTC

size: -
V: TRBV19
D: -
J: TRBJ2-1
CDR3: CATTGTSSYNEQFF
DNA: TGTGCCACCACTGGGACGAGCTCCTACAATGAGCAGTTCTTC

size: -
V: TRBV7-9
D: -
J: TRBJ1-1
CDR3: CASSFVDGEAFF
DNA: TGTGCCAGCAGCTTCGTAGACGGGGAAGCTTTCTTT

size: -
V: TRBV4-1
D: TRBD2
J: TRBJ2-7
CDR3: CASSQGNGRSDYEQYF
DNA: TGCGCCAGCAGCCAAGGGAACGGGAGGTCCGACTACGAGCAGTACTTC